The 14 T cell receptor beta chains listed next were all sequenced from one sample in a study of radiation and T cells in renal cell carcinoma. Here immunoSEQ multiplex PCR was the method, and the copy in TCRdb shows in-frame clones only, minus some. Of 140,000 to 150,000 clones listed, around nine tenths are singletons. The time point: blood 4 weeks post-SBRT, at nephrectomy. Treatment specified: 15 Gy SBRT to primary tumor, nephrectomy 4 weeks later. The material sequenced was blood, taken from a patient whose treatment included radiotherapy and nephrectomy. All receptors come from a woman in her fifties or sixties with renal cell carcinoma.

The chain employs TRBV5-4 and TRBJ1-4; the match to TRBD1 covers 11 bases. V shed 4 bases and J 4 bases; nucleotides not matched to a gene: 3. The length of the CDR3 is 15 residues. CDR1 and CDR2 (germline): SGHNT, YYREEE (reference sequence). The CDR3: CASSPDRGLNEKLFF. The DNA of the CDR3 is TGTGCCAGCAGCCCGGACAGGGGGCTTAATGAAAAACTGTTTTTT.

The rearrangement links TRBV7-8 to TRBJ1-4, with TRBD1 identical over 7 bases. J was trimmed by 4 bases and V by 4 bases; bases with no gene match: 12. Per the germline V gene, CDR1 is SGHVS and CDR2 is FQNEAQ. CDR3 length equals 17 residues. Here the CDR3 DNA reads TGTGCCAGCAGCTCGAGACGACAGGGAGGGGTTAATGAAAAACTGTTTTTT. It encodes CASSSRRQGGVNEKLFF.

This CDR3 reads CASSPRQGYEQYF. DNA for the CDR3: TGTGCCAGCAGCCCGAGACAGGGATACGAGCAGTACTTC. This chain joins TRBV7-2 and TRBJ2-7; TRBD1 matches at 7 bases. Germline V CDR1 and CDR2: SGHTA, FQGNSA. This CDR3 contains 13 residues. J gave up 4 bases and V 5 bases, and 5 bases lay outside the gene matches.

The chain is built from TRBV13 and TRBJ1-3; tentatively, D is TRBD1 (5 bases). Germline values: CDR1 PRHDT, CDR2 FYEKMQ (reference sequence). Trimming took off 3 bases at V and 2 bases at J, with 11 bases between the two ends. The length of the CDR3 is 15 residues. The CDR3 region has the DNA TGTGCCAGCAGCTTGAGGCGGGGCGCTGGAAACACCATATATTTT. This translates into CASSLRRGAGNTIYF.

V gene TRBV27 combines with J gene TRBJ1-1; tentatively, D is TRBD1 (5 bases). The germline CDR1 and CDR2 sequences are MNHEY and SMNVEV (reference sequence). There are 15 residues in the CDR3. Trimming shortened V by 1 base and J by 8 bases, and 17 bases separated the two germline ends. The CDR3 DNA sequence: TGTGCCAGCAGTTTATTGGCCGGGGGACCTGGAGAAGCTTTCTTT. Protein product: CASSLLAGGPGEAFF.

Note on this clone: Compared with germline, one end of the junction differs, possibly owing to a read error. The chain joins TRBV4-3 to TRBJ1-1; D call uncertain. Germline-derived CDR1 and CDR2 are LGHNA and YSLEER. This CDR3 is 16 amino acids long. CDR3 sequence (DNA): TGCGCCAGCTGCCAGTTTACACGAGATAAGAACACTGAAGCTTTCTTT. Translated: CASCQFTRDKNTEAFF.

The chain employs TRBV7-8 and TRBJ2-2; a weak D match, TRBD1 (6 bases). Trimming pared 5 bases from V and 1 base from J, leaving 14 bases between. In germline, CDR1 is SGHVS, CDR2 FQNEAQ. This CDR3 has 16 amino acids. This CDR3 is CASSTYLQGNTGELFF. CDR3 in DNA: TGTGCCAGCAGCACATACCTACAGGGGAACACCGGGGAGCTGTTTTTT.

The table lists this clone with a count of one. The CDR3 region is CASSLVGQGFREQYF. CDR3 DNA: TGTGCCAGCAGCCTGGTGGGACAGGGGTTTCGCGAGCAGTACTTC. This chain uses TRBV5-4 with TRBJ2-7, with 10 bases matching TRBD1. The CDR3 is 15 amino acids. V lost 4 bases and J lost 6; bases outside the gene matches: 10. Per the germline V gene, CDR1 is SGHNT and CDR2 is YYREEE (reference sequence).

The table lists this clone with a count of one. V and J are TRBV27 and TRBJ2-2, with D perhaps matching TRBD1 (5 bases). The CDR3 loop spans 13 amino acids. Trimming took 3 bases from V and 11 from J, leaving 13 bases between them. Germline CDR1 is MNHEY and CDR2 is SMNVEV (reference sequence). The DNA for the CDR3 is TGTGCCAGCAGTTTTACAGGTGCTAGAGAGCTGTTTTTT. Translation gives CASSFTGARELFF.

The chain recombines TRBV7-9 with TRBJ1-1; TRBD1 matches 9 bases. From germline, CDR1 is SEHNR and CDR2 FQNEAQ (reference sequence). The junction had 8 bases not matched to a gene; V was cut back by 5 bases and J by 4 bases. The CDR3 loop spans 15 amino acids. Here the CDR3 reads CASSPNRGLSTEAFF. The CDR3 region has the DNA TGTGCCAGCAGCCCCAACAGGGGGCTTAGCACTGAAGCTTTCTTT.

The gene calls are TRBV28 and TRBJ2-5; D might be TRBD2 (5 bases). The V end lost 9 bases, the J end lost 7 bases, and 15 bases lay between the germline ends. CDR1 MDHEN and CDR2 SYDVKM come from the germline V gene. The CDR3 has 12 amino acids. CDR3 amino acids: CASKRTEGTQYF. CDR3 DNA sequence: TGTGCCAGTAAACGTACCGAGGGGACCCAGTACTTC.

The chain couples TRBV5-4 to TRBJ1-2; weak D call: TRBD1 (6 bases). V was cut by 2 bases and J by 8 bases, with 13 bases left in between. CDR3 length equals 13 residues. Germline CDR1 is SGHNT and CDR2 is YYREEE (reference sequence). The chain's CDR3 is CASSFNREEGYTF. CDR3 nucleotide sequence: TGTGCCAGCAGCTTTAACAGGGAAGAAGGCTACACCTTC.

The V gene is TRBV7-8, the J gene TRBJ1-1, with D possibly being TRBD1 (6 bases). Germline CDR1 SGHVS, CDR2 FQNEAQ. The V end lost 4 bases, the J end lost 0 bases, and 15 bases lay between the germline ends. This CDR3 is 16 amino acids long. The CDR3 region has the DNA TGTGCCAGCAGCTCACGAACGGACAGAGTGAACACTGAAGCTTTCTTT. It is translated as CASSSRTDRVNTEAFF.

The chain carries TRBV7-2 and TRBJ1-4, with a possible D match to TRBD1 (6 bases). The CDR3 loop spans 15 amino acids. Germline CDR1 reads SGHTA; CDR2 reads FQGNSA. The V end lost 5 bases, the J end lost 2 bases, and 12 bases lay between the germline ends. The CDR3 DNA is TGTGCCAGCAGCGCACAGGGTTTTACTAATGAAAAACTGTTTTTT. This encodes CASSAQGFTNEKLFF.